These 18 T cell receptor beta chains share one sample of origin, sequenced in a study of T cell responses to AZD1222 COVID-19 vaccine. This table comes from immunoSEQ multiplex PCR, and its TCRdb copy is limited to in-frame clones, with some not included. The sample lists 84,000 or so clones, more than 90% occurring once. The sequenced sample was peripheral blood, obtained on day 0 of AZD1222 vaccination. These receptors were taken from an adult in good health.

The rearrangement links TRBV27 to TRBJ1-1; D may be TRBD1 (5 bases). Trimming stripped 5 bases from V and 0 bases from J, with 13 bases between. The CDR3 loop spans 15 amino acids. Per germline, CDR1 MNHEY and CDR2 SMNVEV (reference sequence). The CDR3 nucleotides are TGTGCCAGCAGTCCCCCGGGACGGATGAACACTGAAGCTTTCTTT. Translation gives CASSPPGRMNTEAFF.

The chain employs TRBV6-5 and TRBJ1-1; D gene ambiguous. V gave up 0 bases and J gave up 1 base, with 3 bases separating them. The V gene's germline CDR1 is MNHEY and CDR2 SVGAGI. The CDR3 spans 13 residues. The CDR3, as DNA: TGTGCCAGCAGTTACTCGTCGAACACTGAAGCTTTCTTT. It specifies CASSYSSNTEAFF.

The chain is built from TRBV15 and TRBJ1-6, with 10 positions matching TRBD1. CDR3 length equals 19 residues. Germline V gene data show CDR1 as LNHNV and CDR2 as YYDKDF (reference sequence). The ends lost 0 bases at V and 4 bases at J; junction bases unmatched: 9. This CDR3 is CATSRDQKTGGHYNSPLHF. DNA of the CDR3: TGTGCCACCAGCAGAGATCAAAAGACAGGGGGCCATTATAATTCACCCCTCCACTTT.

The CDR3 DNA sequence: TGTGCCAGTAGTTCGACGGGGAGCTCTGGAAACACCATATATTTT. The encoded protein is CASSSTGSSGNTIYF. The chain joins TRBV19 to TRBJ1-3; D gene uncertain. The CDR3 is 15 residues long. The V gene's germline CDR1 is LNHDA and CDR2 SQIVND (reference sequence). The ends were cut back, 5 bases at V and 0 bases at J, with 11 bases in the middle. The variable domain in full, completed from reference TRBV19 and TRBJ1-3, reads DGGITQSPKYLFRKEGQNVTLSCEQNLNHDAMYWYRQDPGQGLRLIYYSQIVNDFQKGDIAEGYSVSREKKESFPLTVTSAQKNPTAFYLCASSSTGSSGNTIYFGEGSWLTVV.

The rearrangement uses TRBV6-4 and TRBJ1-2, with 9 bases aligning to TRBD1. This CDR3 has 12 residues. J lost 10 bases, V lost 3 bases, and 3 bases had no gene match. The germline CDR1 and CDR2 sequences are MRHNA and SNTAGT. CDR3 region: CASSEGQGSYTF. CDR3 coding DNA: TGTGCCAGCAGTGAGGGACAGGGCTCCTACACCTTC.

CDR3 nucleotides: TGTGCCAGCAGCGTAGAGGGCAGGGGCGCCAAAAACATTCAGTACTTC. Its protein product is CASSVEGRGAKNIQYF. This chain connects TRBV9 to TRBJ2-4; TRBD1 might be the D (6 bases). The CDR3 length is 16 residues. V was trimmed by 0 bases and J by 1 base, leaving 11 bases between them. The germline V gene has CDR1 SGDLS and CDR2 YYNGEE.

V usage is TRBV27 and J usage is TRBJ2-1; either TRBD1 or TRBD2 may supply D (5 bases each). The ends were cut back, 7 bases at V and 4 bases at J, with 29 bases in the middle. This CDR3 contains 19 residues. The germline V gene encodes CDR1 MNHEY and CDR2 SMNVEV (reference sequence). DNA of the CDR3: TGTGCCAGCACCCTCCGGGTCCGGGACCCTAACCCGATTTACAATGAGCAGTTCTTC. Translating it yields CASTLRVRDPNPIYNEQFF.

This clone has just one count. V is TRBV7-9 and J is TRBJ1-1; D is uncertain. V lost 9 bases and J 1 base, leaving 6 bases between the germline ends. The CDR3 length is 11 residues. Per the germline V gene, CDR1 is SEHNR and CDR2 is FQNEAQ (reference sequence). The CDR3, as DNA: TGTGCCAGTCAGCCGAACACTGAAGCTTTCTTT. Translation gives CASQPNTEAFF.

Only one count was recorded for this clone. The chain carries TRBV6-5 and TRBJ2-1; 8 bases agree with TRBD2. The CDR3 is made up of 14 amino acids. Per germline, CDR1 MNHEY and CDR2 SVGAGI. V gave up 2 bases and J gave up 3 bases; unmatched junction bases: 0. In DNA, the CDR3 is TGTGCCAGCAGTTACACTAGCGGCTACAATGAGCAGTTCTTC. Its translation is CASSYTSGYNEQFF.

This clone was seen once. This sequence joins TRBV5-1 and TRBJ2-3; D perhaps matches TRBD1 (5 bases). CDR3 length equals 15 residues. V was trimmed by 4 bases and J by 3 bases, leaving 15 bases between them. Germline V CDR1 and CDR2: SGHRS, YFSETQ. CDR3 bases: TGCGCCAGCAGCCTTGTTCAGGGTGGGACAGATACGCAGTATTTT. This gives the protein CASSLVQGGTDTQYF. Full variable domain (rest looked up from reference TRBV5-1 and TRBJ2-3): KAGVTQTPRYLIKTRGQQVTLSCSPISGHRSVSWYQQTPGQGLQFLFEYFSETQRNKGNFPGRFSGRQFSNSRSEMNVSTLELGDSALYLCASSLVQGGTDTQYFGPGTRLTVL.

This chain uses TRBV4-1 with TRBJ1-2; perhaps TRBD1 as D (6 bases). The CDR3 runs to 18 residues. Looked up from germline, CDR1 is MGHRA and CDR2 is YSYEKL. Trimming took 0 bases from V and 4 from J, leaving 21 bases between them. CDR3 coding DNA: TGCGCCAGCAGCCAAGAAGCCCCAGGGGTCCCTCAGACCTATGGCTACACCTTC. Amino acid sequence: CASSQEAPGVPQTYGYTF.

J is TRBJ1-5 and V is TRBV6-5; D is ambiguous. Germline V gene sequence: CDR1 MNHEY, CDR2 SVGAGI. V was shortened by 4 bases and J by 5 bases, with 12 bases between the two germline ends. CDR3 length: 14 residues. CDR3 region: CASSSQHEDQPQHF. The CDR3 DNA sequence: TGTGCCAGCAGTTCGCAACATGAGGATCAGCCCCAGCATTTT.

The gene calls are TRBV5-5 and TRBJ1-1, with D possibly being TRBD1 (6 bases). V dropped 0 bases and J dropped 2 bases, with 17 bases sitting between them. The CDR3 consists of 17 residues. Germline assignment: CDR1 SGHKS and CDR2 YYEKEE (reference sequence). For the CDR3, the DNA is TGTGCCAGCAGCTTGGCCCGGAACAGGGCAAGAAACACTGAAGCTTTCTTT. The encoded protein is CASSLARNRARNTEAFF.

V and J are TRBV14 and TRBJ2-2; D is unclear. The CDR3 extends over 16 amino acids. V shed 4 bases and J shed 0 bases, with 12 bases lying between them. The germline CDR1 and CDR2 sequences are SGHDN and FVKESK. The CDR3, as DNA: TGTGCCAGCAGCCCTCCGCCCCGGTCGAACACCGGGGAGCTGTTTTTT. It is translated as CASSPPPRSNTGELFF.

The gene calls are TRBV12-3 or TRBV12-4 and TRBJ1-1; D not certain. The CDR3 is made up of 13 amino acids. V lost 8 bases, J lost 1 base, and 11 bases lay in between. CDR3 region: CASGWGSNTEAFF. As DNA, the CDR3 is TGTGCCAGCGGTTGGGGATCGAACACTGAAGCTTTCTTT.

Details on this clone: Other DNA sequences within the sample encode an identical CDR3. The gene calls are TRBV18 and TRBJ1-1; 7 bases fit TRBD1. After removal of 3 bases from V and 3 bases from J, the junction contained 1 base not matched to a gene. Germline values: CDR1 KGHSH, CDR2 LQKENI. This CDR3 region has 13 residues. CDR3 DNA sequence: TGTGCCAGCTCACCTACAGGGGACACTGAAGCTTTCTTT. This encodes CASSPTGDTEAFF.

The V call is TRBV14, the J call TRBJ2-7; TRBD1 aligns across 7 bases. Losses at the gene ends were 5 bases for V and 6 bases for J; bases not matched to a gene: 7. Germline CDR1 reads SGHDN; CDR2 reads FVKESK. This CDR3 has 13 residues. DNA of the CDR3: TGTGCCAGCAGCTACGACAGGGTTTCCGAGCAGTACTTC. This translates into CASSYDRVSEQYF.

The V call is TRBV10-2, the J call TRBJ2-5; 10 bases are shared with TRBD2. V was clipped by 7 bases and J by 5 bases; unmatched bases: 4. The CDR3 is 13 amino acids. CDR1 WSHSY and CDR2 SAAADI come from the germline V gene. CDR3 in amino acids: CASNPSGSETQYF. In nucleotides, the CDR3 is TGCGCCAGCAACCCTAGCGGGAGTGAGACCCAGTACTTC.